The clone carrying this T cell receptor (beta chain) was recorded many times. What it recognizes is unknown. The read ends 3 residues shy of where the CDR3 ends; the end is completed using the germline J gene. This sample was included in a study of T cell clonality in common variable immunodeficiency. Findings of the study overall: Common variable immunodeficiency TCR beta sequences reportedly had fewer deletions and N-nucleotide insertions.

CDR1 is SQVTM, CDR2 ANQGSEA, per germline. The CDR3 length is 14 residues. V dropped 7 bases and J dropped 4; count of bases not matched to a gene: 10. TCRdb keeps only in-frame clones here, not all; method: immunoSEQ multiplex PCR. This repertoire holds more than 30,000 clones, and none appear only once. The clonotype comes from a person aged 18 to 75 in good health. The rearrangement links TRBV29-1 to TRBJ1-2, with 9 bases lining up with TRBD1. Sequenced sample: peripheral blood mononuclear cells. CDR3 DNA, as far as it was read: TGCAGCGCGAGGGGACAGGGAGTCGGCTATGGC. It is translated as CSARGQGVGYG. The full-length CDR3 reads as CSARGQGVGYGYTF. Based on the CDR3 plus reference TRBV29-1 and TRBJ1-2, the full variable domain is SAVISQKPSRDICQRGTSLTIQCQVDSQVTMMFWYRQQPGQSLTLIATANQGSEATYESGFVIDKFPISRPNLTFSTLTVSNMSPEDSSIYLCSARGQGVGYGYTFGSGTRLTVV.